This is a list of T cell receptor beta chains from one sample in a study of STAT3 mutations in large granular lymphocyte leukemia. The method was immunoSEQ multiplex PCR; TCRdb's version includes in-frame clones alone and lacks a portion of them. Altogether over 25,000 clones are present, 60% to 85% being singletons, with the ten largest covering approximately 31%. The specimen sequenced was peripheral blood mononuclear cells. These receptors came from a woman aged 50 to 60 with T-cell large granular lymphocyte leukemia. Some clones in this sample may be carry-over from other donors' samples. The CDR3 runs from the conserved cysteine through the conserved F or W. A D gene is named only where the DNA matches it firmly. The size field is filled for only some rows; it gives once, few, many or a size class.

J: TRBJ2-6; D: .; V: TRBV5-6; size: .; CDR3: CASSLRYAAPGANVLTF; DNA: TGTGCCAGCAGCTTGCGGTATGCCGCTCCGGGGGCCAACGTCCTGACTTTC
J: TRBJ2-3; D: TRBD1; V: TRBV5-1; size: .; CDR3: CASSLGLGRGLDTGNTQYF; DNA: TGCGCCAGCAGCTTGGGTCTGGGCAGGGGGCTGGACACCGGGAATACGCAGTATTTT
J: TRBJ2-5; D: .; V: TRBV6-5; size: .; CDR3: CASSYGTLQETQYF; DNA: TGTGCCAGCAGCTACGGGACATTACAAGAGACCCAGTACTTC
J: TRBJ2-7; D: .; V: TRBV4-3; size: few; CDR3: CASSQDYDEQYF; DNA: TGCGCCAGCAGCCAAGACTACGACGAGCAGTACTTC
J: TRBJ1-1; D: TRBD1; V: TRBV5-1; size: .; CDR3: CASSLLGTGGSTEAFF; DNA: TGCGCCAGCAGCTTGTTAGGGACAGGGGGCTCGACTGAAGCTTTCTTT
J: TRBJ2-5; D: .; V: TRBV6-6; size: .; CDR3: CASSYGIWTREETQYF; DNA: TGTGCCAGCAGTTACGGTATATGGACGAGAGAAGAGACCCAGTACTTC
J: TRBJ1-2; D: .; V: TRBV30; size: .; CDR3: CAWSLGPANYGYTF; DNA: TGTGCCTGGAGTCTTGGCCCGGCAAACTATGGCTACACCTTC
J: TRBJ2-3; D: TRBD1; V: TRBV30; size: .; CDR3: CAWAGTGLTDTQYF; DNA: TGTGCCTGGGCCGGGACAGGACTGACAGATACGCAGTATTTT
J: TRBJ1-1; D: .; V: TRBV7-9; size: .; CDR3: CASSPHRGRAEAFF; DNA: TGTGCCAGCAGCCCTCATCGGGGGAGAGCTGAAGCTTTCTTT
J: TRBJ1-1; D: TRBD1; V: TRBV5-1; size: .; CDR3: CASSPEQGASTEAFF; DNA: TGCGCCAGCAGCCCGGAACAGGGGGCGAGTACTGAAGCTTTCTTT
J: TRBJ1-2; D: TRBD1; V: TRBV9; size: few; CDR3: CASSVAPGTAYGYTF; DNA: TGTGCCAGCAGCGTAGCCCCCGGGACAGCCTATGGCTACACCTTC
J: TRBJ1-5; D: .; V: TRBV4-3; size: few; CDR3: CASSQDLSVQPQHF; DNA: TGCGCCAGCAGCCAAGATCTTTCCGTTCAGCCCCAGCATTTT
J: TRBJ2-7; D: TRBD1; V: TRBV7-2; size: .; CDR3: CASSLARTGYEQYF; DNA: TGTGCCAGCAGCTTAGCGAGGACAGGATACGAGCAGTACTTC
J: TRBJ2-2; D: .; V: TRBV7-7; size: .; CDR3: CASSFRMGTGELFF; DNA: TGTGCTAGCAGCTTTAGAATGGGCACCGGGGAGCTGTTTTTT
J: TRBJ1-1; D: TRBD1; V: TRBV18; size: .; CDR3: CASSQSGQGNEAFF; DNA: TGTGCCAGCTCACAATCGGGACAGGGCAATGAAGCTTTCTTT
J: TRBJ2-3; D: .; V: TRBV28; size: .; CDR3: CASLPQRGYGTDTQYF; DNA: TGTGCCAGCCTACCGCAGAGAGGGTACGGCACAGATACGCAGTATTTT
J: TRBJ2-7; D: .; V: TRBV7-3; size: .; CDR3: CASSCRLPYEQYF; DNA: TGTGCCAGCAGCTGCCGCCTTCCCTACGAGCAGTACTTC
J: TRBJ1-2; D: .; V: TRBV7-8; size: few; CDR3: CASSPDSLYGYTF; DNA: TGTGCCAGCAGCCCGGACAGCCTCTATGGCTACACCTTC
J: TRBJ2-7; D: .; V: TRBV4-3; size: .; CDR3: CASSQEQGVGEQYF; DNA: TGCGCCAGCAGCCAAGAACAGGGAGTAGGAGAGCAGTACTTC
J: TRBJ1-2; D: .; V: TRBV28; size: few; CDR3: CASSFGIYGYTF; DNA: TGTGCCAGCAGTTTTGGCATCTATGGCTACACCTTC
J: TRBJ2-1; D: TRBD2; V: TRBV7-9; size: .; CDR3: CASSLGRTSGRANEQFF; DNA: TGTGCCAGCAGCTTAGGGAGAACTAGCGGGAGGGCCAATGAGCAGTTCTTC
J: TRBJ2-7; D: .; V: TRBV12-5; size: .; CDR3: CASGVLQGSGYEQYF; DNA: TGTGCTAGTGGTGTCTTACAGGGTTCGGGCTACGAGCAGTACTTC
J: TRBJ2-7; D: TRBD2; V: TRBV29-1; size: .; CDR3: CSASAGVYEQYF; DNA: TGCAGCGCCTCTGCGGGGGTTTACGAGCAGTACTTC
J: TRBJ2-3; D: .; V: TRBV7-9; size: .; CDR3: CASSSPTDTQYF; DNA: TGTGCCAGCAGCTCTCCCACAGATACGCAGTATTTT
J: TRBJ2-1; D: TRBD2; V: TRBV27; size: .; CDR3: CASRERVTSGRSYNEQFF; DNA: TGTGCCAGCCGCGAGCGCGTTACTAGCGGGAGAAGCTACAATGAGCAGTTCTTC
J: TRBJ1-1; D: .; V: TRBV18; size: .; CDR3: CASSPRAENTEAFF; DNA: TGTGCCAGCTCACCACGGGCAGAGAACACTGAAGCTTTCTTT
J: TRBJ2-2; D: .; V: TRBV27; size: .; CDR3: CASSLLANTGELFF; DNA: TGTGCCAGCAGTCTACTAGCGAACACCGGGGAGCTGTTTTTT
J: TRBJ2-7; D: TRBD1; V: TRBV6-6; size: .; CDR3: CASSYSGQGTYEQYF; DNA: TGTGCCAGCAGTTACTCGGGACAGGGGACCTACGAGCAGTACTTC
J: TRBJ2-5; D: TRBD2; V: TRBV7-2; size: .; CDR3: CASSLAGAKETQYF; DNA: TGTGCCAGCAGTCTAGCGGGAGCGAAAGAGACCCAGTACTTC
J: TRBJ1-1; D: TRBD1; V: TRBV7-8; size: .; CDR3: CASSFRGRRTEAFF; DNA: TGTGCCAGCAGCTTCAGGGGGCGCAGGACTGAAGCTTTCTTT
J: TRBJ1-4; D: TRBD1; V: TRBV18; size: once; CDR3: CASSPSGTANEKLFF; DNA: TGTGCCAGCTCACCATCCGGGACAGCTAATGAAAAACTGTTTTTT
J: TRBJ1-2; D: .; V: TRBV28; size: .; CDR3: CASSEGNYGYTF; DNA: TGTGCCAGCAGTGAGGGTAACTATGGCTACACCTTC
J: TRBJ2-5; D: TRBD1; V: TRBV6-5; size: .; CDR3: CASSSTDRAETQYF; DNA: TGTGCCAGCAGTTCCACGGACAGGGCAGAGACCCAGTACTTC
J: TRBJ1-2; D: .; V: TRBV5-5; size: .; CDR3: CASNPGDFLGGYTF; DNA: TGTGCCAGCAACCCAGGGGACTTTCTGGGAGGCTACACCTTC
J: TRBJ2-7; D: .; V: TRBV18; size: .; CDR3: CASSPTVREGEQYF; DNA: TGTGCCAGCTCACCAACGGTCAGGGAAGGCGAGCAGTACTTC
J: TRBJ2-3; D: TRBD2; V: TRBV4-2; size: once; CDR3: CASSPRTSGKTDTQYF; DNA: TGTGCCAGCAGCCCCCGGACTAGCGGGAAAACAGATACGCAGTATTTT
J: TRBJ2-7; D: .; V: TRBV5-1; size: .; CDR3: CASSFVDGEQYF; DNA: TGCGCCAGCAGCTTCGTGGACGGCGAGCAGTACTTC
J: TRBJ1-2; D: .; V: TRBV28; size: .; CDR3: CASSLRTSYGYTF; DNA: TGTGCCAGCAGTTTGAGGACTTCCTATGGCTACACCTTC
J: TRBJ1-5; D: TRBD1; V: TRBV2; size: few; CDR3: CASAPTGANNQPQHF; DNA: TGTGCCAGCGCTCCTACAGGGGCGAACAATCAGCCCCAGCATTTT
J: TRBJ2-7; D: .; V: TRBV4-2; size: .; CDR3: CASSYETRSSYEQYF; DNA: TGTGCCAGCAGCTATGAGACAAGGAGCTCCTACGAGCAGTACTTC
J: TRBJ2-7; D: TRBD2; V: TRBV5-1; size: .; CDR3: CASSLGVAGVYEQYF; DNA: TGCGCCAGCAGCTTGGGAGTAGCGGGAGTTTACGAGCAGTACTTC
J: TRBJ1-5; D: .; V: TRBV6-5; size: once; CDR3: CASWQAMGQPQHF; DNA: TGTGCCAGCTGGCAGGCCATGGGGCAGCCCCAGCATTTT
J: TRBJ1-5; D: .; V: TRBV15; size: few; CDR3: CATSSQGQPQHF; DNA: TGTGCCACCAGCAGCCAGGGTCAGCCCCAGCATTTT
J: TRBJ2-1; D: TRBD2; V: TRBV30; size: .; CDR3: CAWRGSGRAIEQFF; DNA: TGTGCCTGGAGGGGTAGCGGGAGGGCCATCGAGCAGTTCTTC
J: TRBJ2-7; D: .; V: TRBV28; size: .; CDR3: CASRGIKGGYEQYF; DNA: TGTGCCAGCCGGGGGATTAAGGGGGGTTACGAGCAGTACTTC
J: TRBJ2-1; D: TRBD1; V: TRBV30; size: .; CDR3: CASDRTYNEQFF; DNA: TGTGCCTCGGACAGGACCTACAATGAGCAGTTCTTC
J: TRBJ1-2; D: .; V: TRBV15; size: .; CDR3: CATSIDSGWGYTF; DNA: TGTGCCACCAGCATAGACAGTGGATGGGGCTACACCTTC
J: TRBJ1-4; D: .; V: TRBV6-5; size: .; CDR3: CASSYGGSNEKLFF; DNA: TGTGCCAGCAGTTACGGGGGATCTAATGAAAAACTGTTTTTT
J: TRBJ1-2; D: TRBD1; V: TRBV28; size: .; CDR3: CASSYDRAWGYTF; DNA: TGTGCCAGCAGTTACGACAGGGCGTGGGGCTACACCTTC
J: TRBJ2-3; D: .; V: TRBV18; size: .; CDR3: CASSPPGTASTDTQYF; DNA: TGTGCCAGCTCACCTCCGGGGACGGCGAGCACAGATACGCAGTATTTT
J: TRBJ2-5; D: .; V: TRBV7-2; size: .; CDR3: CASSLAGMRGQGTQYF; DNA: TGTGCCAGCAGCTTAGCGGGGATGAGGGGCCAGGGGACCCAGTACTTC